A selection of T cell receptor beta chains follows, all from one sample in a study of cytomegalovirus exposure and HLA in healthy donors. Profiling relied on immunoSEQ multiplex PCR, and the TCRdb table lists in-frame clones only, not all of them. The repertoire includes 150,000 to 250,000 clones, 65% to 90% of them detected once, and roughly 13% sits in the top ten. Sequenced input: PBMCs. The receptors were sampled from a woman aged 30 to 39 in good health and CMV-seropositive. Both conserved end residues are part of each CDR3. Fields, in order: D gene, clone size, V gene, J gene, CDR3 protein, CDR3 DNA. A D gene is named only where the DNA matches it firmly. Clone size is given for some rows only: seen once, a few or many times, or a class if the clone is expanded.

>.|once|TRBV6-5|TRBJ1-1
CASSFFTGSEAFF
TGTGCCAGCAGTTTTTTCACAGGGTCCGAAGCTTTCTTT
>.|once|TRBV7-8|TRBJ1-1
CASRRSSHTEAFF
TGTGCCAGCAGACGAAGTAGCCACACTGAAGCTTTCTTT
>.|.|TRBV5-6|TRBJ2-4
CASSPTRGREYGNIQYF
TGTGCCAGCAGCCCAACCAGGGGGCGGGAGTACGGAAACATTCAGTACTTC
>TRBD2|.|TRBV5-1|TRBJ2-3
CASSLSGLANTDTQYF
TGCGCCAGCAGCTTGTCTGGACTAGCGAATACAGATACGCAGTATTTT
>.|.|TRBV9|TRBJ1-1
CASSVTGFDTEAFF
TGTGCCAGCAGCGTTACAGGATTCGACACTGAAGCTTTCTTT
>.|.|TRBV10-3|TRBJ2-3
CAINQGYTDTQYF
TGTGCCATCAACCAGGGCTACACAGATACGCAGTATTTT
>.|.|TRBV15|TRBJ2-7
CATSISTNSYEQYF
TGTGCCACCAGCATTTCAACAAACTCCTACGAGCAGTACTTC
>TRBD1|.|TRBV7-9|TRBJ1-1
CASSPRGQTQNTEAFF
TGTGCCAGCAGCCCCCGGGGACAGACCCAGAACACTGAAGCTTTCTTT
>.|.|TRBV5-4|TRBJ1-3
CASSLGGVYSGNTIYF
TGTGCCAGCAGCCTCGGGGGGGTATACTCTGGAAACACCATATATTTT
>.|.|TRBV6-1|TRBJ1-2
CASRPGNNYGYTF
TGTGCCAGCAGACCCGGGAATAACTATGGCTACACCTTC
>.|.|TRBV5-4|TRBJ2-7
CASSARTTYEQYF
TGTGCCAGCAGCGCTAGAACTACCTACGAGCAGTACTTC
>.|.|TRBV6-5|TRBJ1-2
CASSYARTVYGYTF
TGTGCCAGCAGTTACGCCCGGACAGTCTATGGCTACACCTTC
>.|.|TRBV18|TRBJ1-5
CASSPRQIDNQPQHF
TGTGCCAGCTCACCAAGACAGATAGACAATCAGCCCCAGCATTTT
>.|.|TRBV5-4|TRBJ2-3
CASSLTWGGRDTQYF
TGTGCCAGCAGCTTGACTTGGGGGGGCCGGGATACGCAGTATTTT
>.|.|TRBV5-4|TRBJ1-5
CASSLAGNQPQHF
TGTGCCAGCAGCTTGGCAGGCAATCAGCCCCAGCATTTT
>TRBD1|.|TRBV14|TRBJ2-7
CASSQNRGRTYEQYF
TGTGCCAGCAGCCAAAACAGGGGGAGAACCTACGAGCAGTACTTC
>TRBD1|few|TRBV19|TRBJ1-1
CASSMNPTGDEAFF
TGTGCCAGTAGTATGAATCCTACAGGGGATGAAGCTTTCTTT
>.|.|TRBV7-9|TRBJ2-7
CASSTRTTGSYEQYF
TGTGCCAGCAGCACCCGGACGACAGGTTCCTACGAGCAGTACTTC
>TRBD2|.|TRBV13|TRBJ2-3
CASSHWSGGTMDTQYF
TGTGCCAGCAGCCACTGGTCGGGAGGGACCATGGATACGCAGTATTTT
>.|.|TRBV2|TRBJ1-1
CASRIQINTEAFF
TGTGCCAGCAGAATACAGATTAACACTGAAGCTTTCTTT
>.|.|TRBV2|TRBJ1-1
CASSGPPYSGTEAFF
TGTGCCAGCAGCGGGCCCCCTTATTCGGGAACTGAAGCTTTCTTT
>TRBD2|.|TRBV5-1|TRBJ2-2
CASSLYGTIGELFF
TGCGCCAGCAGCTTGTACGGGACTATCGGGGAGCTGTTTTTT
>.|.|TRBV6-1|TRBJ1-2
CASSERTTNYGYTF
TGTGCCAGCAGTGAACGGACAACTAACTATGGCTACACCTTC
>TRBD1|.|TRBV6-1|TRBJ1-1
CASSEAGQGAVGAFF
TGTGCCAGCAGTGAAGCGGGGCAGGGGGCGGTCGGGGCTTTCTTT
>TRBD2|.|TRBV27|TRBJ2-3
CASSFQAGTATDTQYF
TGTGCCAGCAGTTTCCAAGCGGGGACGGCAACAGATACGCAGTATTTT
>.|.|TRBV29-1|TRBJ2-1
CSVFSPIQGITYNEQFF
TGCAGCGTTTTCTCTCCAATACAGGGTATCACCTACAATGAGCAGTTCTTC
>TRBD1|.|TRBV7-9|TRBJ2-5
CASSLAGKQGVWETQYF
TGTGCCAGCAGCTTGGCGGGGAAACAGGGGGTTTGGGAGACCCAGTACTTC
>.|.|TRBV28|TRBJ1-1
CASETTGITEAFF
TGTGCCAGCGAAACCACAGGGATCACTGAAGCTTTCTTT
>TRBD1|.|TRBV5-4|TRBJ2-1
CASSSSGGRGNYNEQFF
TGTGCCAGCAGCTCGAGTGGGGGCAGGGGGAACTACAATGAGCAGTTCTTC
>TRBD2|.|TRBV6-5|TRBJ2-1
CASSSSSGRRDEQFF
TGTGCCAGCAGTTCCTCTAGCGGGAGGAGAGATGAGCAGTTCTTC
>.|.|TRBV11-3|TRBJ2-5
CASSPRTDKQETQYF
TGTGCCAGCAGCCCACGGACAGACAAACAAGAGACCCAGTACTTC
>.|.|TRBV2|TRBJ2-7
CASSDQGGQYF
TGTGCCAGCAGTGATCAGGGAGGGCAGTACTTC
>.|.|TRBV4-2|TRBJ1-2
CASSYEPEGPGYTF
TGTGCCAGCAGCTACGAACCGGAGGGACCTGGCTACACCTTC
>.|once|TRBV6-5|TRBJ2-6
CASMERNSGANVLTF
TGTGCCAGCATGGAGCGAAACTCTGGGGCCAACGTCCTGACTTTC